This T cell receptor beta chain was documented in a study of blood T cell repertoires in COVID-19. Per the study methods: Amplified reference gene primers provided the basis for estimating nucleated cell counts. The method was immunoSEQ multiplex PCR; TCRdb's version includes in-frame clones alone and lacks a portion of them. Clone size and the V and J calls come from that table; the DNA yielded D and trimming. The sample comprises about 80,000 clones, approximately 80% of which are singletons, and roughly 12% rests with the top ten. Looked up from germline, CDR1 is MGHRA and CDR2 is YSYEKL. This CDR3 is built from 18 residues. The V and J ends lost 0 bases and 7 bases respectively, with 22 bases between them.

Specimen: peripheral blood. The TCR originated in an elderly man with acute or convalescent COVID-19. V is TRBV4-1 and J is TRBJ1-5, with D perhaps matching TRBD1 (6 bases). The CDR3 sequence is CASSQEQWGRGLGQPQHF. In nucleotides, the CDR3 is TGCGCCAGCAGCCAAGAACAATGGGGGCGCGGATTAGGGCAGCCCCAGCATTTT.